This TCR beta chain was identified in a study of radiotherapy plus CTLA-4 blockade in lung cancer (dated by TCRdb to the late 2010s). A note on the overall study: Among the enrolled patients, around 17% had an objective response, and about 29% reached disease control.

General study outcomes and caveats: After treatment with radiotherapy and ipilimumab, TCR clones that came from tumors expanded in the peripheral blood. The strongest predictors of response, as reported, were early dynamic changes in blood T cell clones along with a rise in serum interferon-beta after radiation.

The method behind the library was the immunoSEQ multiplex PCR assay. Imported from immuneACCESS, the table was reduced by TCRdb to in-frame sequences with V and J called. These copies leave out some clones; in studies compared against another copy, an unresolved V gene accounts for under half, and the cause of the remainder is not known. The sample has about 48,000 clones on record, approximately 86% of them singletons. The ten largest make up about 17% of the sample. CDR1 is given as SEHNR and CDR2 as FQNEAQ, both from the germline V gene (reference sequence). The CDR3 measures 14 amino acids from cysteine to phenylalanine. The read is trimmed to its CDR3 DNA, 42 bases read in frame from base 1. Deletion took 0 bases off V and 7 bases off J, with a span of 10 bases between the germline ends. A word on this clone: Which antigen it targets is not known. No quality values exist for individual bases; no much larger clone is one base distant.

The study evaluated CTLA-4 blockade (ipilimumab) given together with focal radiation therapy in patients who had chemo-refractory metastatic non-small-cell lung cancer. The input for sequencing was peripheral blood, taken from a patient treated with radiotherapy plus ipilimumab. The V and J segments used are TRBV7-9 and TRBJ2-1; too little of a D gene remains to name it. This clonotype was obtained from a human donor with non-small cell lung cancer that progressed on radiotherapy plus ipilimumab. Some clones in this sample may be carry-over from other donors' samples. The CDR3 has the sequence CASSLAPGTNEQFF. The DNA is as follows: TGTGCCAGCAGCTTAGCCCCAGGAACTAATGAGCAGTTCTTC.